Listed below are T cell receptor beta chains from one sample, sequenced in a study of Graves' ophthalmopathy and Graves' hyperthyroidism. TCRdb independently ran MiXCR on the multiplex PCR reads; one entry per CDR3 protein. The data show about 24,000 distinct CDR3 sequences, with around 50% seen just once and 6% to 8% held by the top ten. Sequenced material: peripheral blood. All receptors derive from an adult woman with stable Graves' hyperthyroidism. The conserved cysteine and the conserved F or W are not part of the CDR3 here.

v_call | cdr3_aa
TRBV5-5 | AGSLRSRSTDTQY
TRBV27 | ASSLTGGSSEQY
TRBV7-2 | ASSLNTDEQY
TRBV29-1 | SVQPDGYEQY
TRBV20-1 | SVREALNQQF
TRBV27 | ASRSNGGYEQY
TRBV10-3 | AISATGTTTYEQY
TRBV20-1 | SAWGSGTIDTQY
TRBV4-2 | ASSQGTVYGYT
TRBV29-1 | SVDEGIDEQY
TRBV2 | ATHTGEAGGQGYT
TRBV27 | ASRNRTGGNTGELF
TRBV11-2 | ASSLLNDGETQY
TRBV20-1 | SASGQGARTGELF
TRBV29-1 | SVVMNLRYGYT
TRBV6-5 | ASSYTGQGYEQY
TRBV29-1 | SVELAAPGEQY
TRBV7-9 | ASSVGLAGANEQF
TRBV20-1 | SLLAGSYEQY
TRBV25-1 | ASSRELSDTQY
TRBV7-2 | ASSPSLAGEYNEQF
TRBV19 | ASRTSGPTDTQY